Listed below are T cell receptor beta chains from one sample, sequenced in a study of post-analysis software for immune sequencing data. In TCRdb, the PCR reads were re-called with MiXCR into one record per CDR3 protein. The data show 450,000 to 650,000 distinct CDR3 sequences, with around 44% seen just once and over 1.5% held by the top ten. The sequenced sample consisted of blood. Receptor source: a girl between 5 and 17 years old with multiple sclerosis. The conserved cysteine and the conserved F or W are not part of the CDR3 here. The order of the fields is V gene, CDR3 length, J gene, CDR3 protein.

>TRBV5-6|13|TRBJ2-7
ASSLFTGGSYEQY
>TRBV10-2|11|TRBJ2-7
ATTLQGLHEQY
>TRBV7-9|13|TRBJ2-1
ASSRTFTPYNEQF
>TRBV12-3/TRBV12-4|13|TRBJ2-3
ASSTTSGGAATQY
>TRBV5-6|12|TRBJ1-6
ASSLKGGASPLH
>TRBV12-3/TRBV12-4|15|TRBJ2-3
ASSLSGTGASTDTQY
>TRBV12-3/TRBV12-4|11|TRBJ1-5
ASSLTRDQPQH
>TRBV7-9|18|TRBJ2-1
ASSLFHRGPEVPSYNEQF
>TRBV10-3|12|TRBJ2-5
AIAEARDQETQY
>TRBV10-3|14|TRBJ2-6
AISEKGSSGANVLT
>TRBV9|13|TRBJ1-6
ASSVDGQKNSPLH
>TRBV27|13|TRBJ2-5
ASSGLAGGRETQY
>TRBV4-1|13|TRBJ1-2
ASSHMGGVNYGYT
>TRBV27|11|-
ASKPGNPGEQY
>TRBV5-4|11|TRBJ2-7
ASSRQGIDEQY
>TRBV7-9|11|TRBJ2-7
ASIGQGAYEQY
>TRBV12-3/TRBV12-4|15|TRBJ1-2
ASSVAHNRPSYYGYT
>TRBV7-9|13|TRBJ2-1
ASSQGGTGPNEQF
>TRBV10-3|12|TRBJ2-1
AISGLAGGNEQF
>TRBV25-1|12|TRBJ2-1
ASSAKQRGDEQF
>TRBV29-1|11|-
SVARDLNYEQY
>TRBV6-1|12|TRBJ2-6
ASSELAGTNVLT
>TRBV12-3/TRBV12-4|11|TRBJ2-5
ASSPRWQETQY
>TRBV5-1|12|TRBJ1-5
ASSLTGDNQPQH
>TRBV5-1|14|TRBJ1-1
ASSLTLQLMNTEAF
>TRBV4-1|12|TRBJ2-3
ASSQEMWQDTQY
>TRBV6-5|12|TRBJ2-7
ASSYSYTGVIQY
>TRBV10-3|10|TRBJ1-1
AITGPNTEAF
>TRBV7-2|14|TRBJ2-1
ASSRIPSGGAGEQF
>TRBV29-1|10|TRBJ1-5
SVGGGNQPQH
>TRBV12-3/TRBV12-4|13|TRBJ2-7
ASSLPTSGSYEQY
>TRBV12-3/TRBV12-4|12|TRBJ2-5
ASSQRLVSETQY
>TRBV7-9|11|TRBJ2-1
ASSLGPASEQF
>TRBV5-1|13|TRBJ2-3
ASSHRQAHTDTQY
>TRBV9|15|TRBJ2-4
ASSVGKGTLTKNIQY
>TRBV20-1|12|TRBJ2-7
SARSLVGVYEQY
>TRBV12-3/TRBV12-4|13|TRBJ1-4
ASSLGPQGGEKLF
>TRBV7-9|13|TRBJ1-4
ASSLGTAGEEKLF
>TRBV7-9|11|TRBJ2-4
ASSYGQENIQY
>TRBV20-1|10|TRBJ2-1
SASGRHNEQF
>TRBV6-6|15|TRBJ1-1
ASSYWATGGAGTEAF
>TRBV28|13|TRBJ2-1
ASSRTSGGNNEQF
>TRBV29-1|16|TRBJ2-1
SVEDRGLAASSYNEQF
>TRBV10-3|12|TRBJ1-1
AISEGDRDTEAF
>TRBV7-3|14|TRBJ2-1
ASSLTFGLGDNEQF
>TRBV20-1|11|TRBJ2-1
SASLAVYNEQF
>TRBV12-3/TRBV12-4|10|TRBJ2-7
ATRVPGGEQY